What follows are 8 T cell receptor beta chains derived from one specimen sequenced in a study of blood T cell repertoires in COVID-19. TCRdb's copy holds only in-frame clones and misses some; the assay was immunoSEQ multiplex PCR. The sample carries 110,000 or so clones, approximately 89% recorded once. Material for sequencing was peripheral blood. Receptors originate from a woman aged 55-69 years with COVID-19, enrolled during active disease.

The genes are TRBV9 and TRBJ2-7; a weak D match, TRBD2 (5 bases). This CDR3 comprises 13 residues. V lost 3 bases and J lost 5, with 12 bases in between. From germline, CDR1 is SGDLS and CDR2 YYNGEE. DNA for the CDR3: TGTGCCAGCAGCGACCCTGGGAGTCACGAGCAGTACTTC. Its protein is CASSDPGSHEQYF.

For the CDR3, the DNA is TGTGCCAGTAGTATAGTTGCGGGCCCCTACAATGAGCAGTTCTTC. Translating gives CASSIVAGPYNEQFF. The J gene is TRBJ2-1, the V gene TRBV19; D possibly corresponds to TRBD2 (5 bases). Trimming took off 1 base at V and 2 bases at J, with 9 bases between the two ends. This CDR3 comprises 15 residues. Germline assignment: CDR1 LNHDA and CDR2 SQIVND (reference sequence).

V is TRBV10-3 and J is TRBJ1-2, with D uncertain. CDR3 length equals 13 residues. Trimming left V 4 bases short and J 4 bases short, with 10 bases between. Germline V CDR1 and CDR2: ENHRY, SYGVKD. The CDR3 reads CAISGEGPYGYTF. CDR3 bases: TGTGCCATCAGTGGAGAGGGCCCCTATGGCTACACCTTC.

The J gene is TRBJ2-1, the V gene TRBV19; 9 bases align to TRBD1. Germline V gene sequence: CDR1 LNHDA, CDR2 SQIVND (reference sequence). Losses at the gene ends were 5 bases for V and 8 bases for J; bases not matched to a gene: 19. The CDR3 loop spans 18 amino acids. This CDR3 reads CASSRRGTHRGLVYEQFF. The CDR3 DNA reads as TGTGCCAGTAGTCGGCGGGGCACCCACAGGGGGCTAGTTTATGAGCAGTTCTTC.

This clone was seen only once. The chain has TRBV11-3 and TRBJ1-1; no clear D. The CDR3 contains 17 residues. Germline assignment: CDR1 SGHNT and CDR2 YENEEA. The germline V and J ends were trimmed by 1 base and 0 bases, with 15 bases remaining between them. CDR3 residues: CASSLVSSFRVNTEAFF. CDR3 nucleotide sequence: TGTGCCAGCAGCTTAGTCTCTTCTTTTCGCGTGAACACTGAAGCTTTCTTT.

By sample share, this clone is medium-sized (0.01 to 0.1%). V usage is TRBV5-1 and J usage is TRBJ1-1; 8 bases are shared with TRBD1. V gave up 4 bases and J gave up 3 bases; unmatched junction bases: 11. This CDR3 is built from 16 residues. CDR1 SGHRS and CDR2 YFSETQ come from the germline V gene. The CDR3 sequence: CASSNFRGRRDTEAFF. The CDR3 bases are TGCGCCAGCAGCAACTTCAGGGGGCGCCGGGACACTGAAGCTTTCTTT. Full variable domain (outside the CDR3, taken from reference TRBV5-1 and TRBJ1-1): KAGVTQTPRYLIKTRGQQVTLSCSPISGHRSVSWYQQTPGQGLQFLFEYFSETQRNKGNFPGRFSGRQFSNSRSEMNVSTLELGDSALYLCASSNFRGRRDTEAFFGQGTRLTVV.

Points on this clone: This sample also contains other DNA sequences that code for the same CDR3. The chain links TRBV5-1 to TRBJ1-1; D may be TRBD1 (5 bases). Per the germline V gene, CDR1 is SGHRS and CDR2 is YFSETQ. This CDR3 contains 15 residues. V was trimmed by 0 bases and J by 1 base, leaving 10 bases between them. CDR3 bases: TGCGCCAGCAGCTTGGAAACAGGCACGAACACTGAAGCTTTCTTT. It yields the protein CASSLETGTNTEAFF.

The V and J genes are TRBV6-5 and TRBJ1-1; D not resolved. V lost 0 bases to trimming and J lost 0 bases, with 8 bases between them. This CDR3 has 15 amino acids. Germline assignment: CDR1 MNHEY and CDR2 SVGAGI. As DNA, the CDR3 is TGTGCCAGCAGTTACTCGAGATCATTGAACACTGAAGCTTTCTTT. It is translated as CASSYSRSLNTEAFF.